The 25 T cell receptor beta chains below were found in one sample sequenced in a study of T cell changes during pregnancy in multiple sclerosis. Here immunoSEQ multiplex PCR was the method, and the copy in TCRdb shows in-frame clones only, minus some. Of under 110,000 clones listed, less than 95% were seen once; the top ten hold roughly 1.5%. Sample: peripheral blood, taken after pregnancy. These TCRs come from a female donor with multiple sclerosis, enrolled in a pregnancy study.

V usage is TRBV19 and J usage is TRBJ1-5; weak D call: TRBD1 (5 bases). V was clipped by 3 bases and J by 7 bases, with 13 bases between them. The CDR3 runs 14 residues. CDR1 and CDR2 (germline): LNHDA, SQIVND (reference sequence). The CDR3 DNA sequence: TGTGCCAGTAGTATTATCCAGGGAAGGCAGCCCCAGCATTTT. It specifies CASSIIQGRQPQHF.

The CDR3 reads CATSRVSGGVQETQYF. The CDR3 bases are TGTGCCACCAGCAGGGTGTCGGGAGGGGTCCAAGAGACCCAGTACTTC. The chain uses TRBV15 and TRBJ2-5; 8 bases are shared with TRBD2. CDR1 is LNHNV and CDR2 is YYDKDF in the germline V gene (reference sequence). This CDR3 spans 16 amino acids. J lost 1 base, V lost 3 bases, and 7 bases had no gene match.

The J gene is TRBJ1-2, the V gene TRBV5-1, with TRBD1 matching 12 bases. This CDR3 contains 14 residues. Losses at the gene ends were 3 bases for V and 8 bases for J; bases not matched to a gene: 5. Germline loops: CDR1 SGHRS, CDR2 YFSETQ. CDR3: CASSSGQGARGYTF. The CDR3, as DNA: TGCGCCAGCAGCTCGGGACAGGGGGCGCGAGGCTACACCTTC. The full variable domain, rest sourced from reference TRBV5-1 and TRBJ1-2, is KAGVTQTPRYLIKTRGQQVTLSCSPISGHRSVSWYQQTPGQGLQFLFEYFSETQRNKGNFPGRFSGRQFSNSRSEMNVSTLELGDSALYLCASSSGQGARGYTFGSGTRLTVV.

J is TRBJ2-1 and V is TRBV9, with 10 bases matching TRBD2. V shed 4 bases, J shed 7 bases, and the junction held 14 bases outside the gene matches. CDR1 and CDR2 (germline): SGDLS, YYNGEE. The CDR3 length is 17 residues. The CDR3: CASSTRLAGGSINEQFF. Written as DNA, the CDR3 is TGTGCCAGCAGCACACGATTAGCGGGGGGATCTATTAATGAGCAGTTCTTC.

The rearrangement joins TRBV18 to TRBJ2-1; 7 bases match TRBD1. The V gene's germline CDR1 is KGHSH and CDR2 LQKENI. J was trimmed by 4 bases and V by 6 bases; bases with no gene match: 6. There are 14 residues in the CDR3. The DNA for the CDR3 is TGTGCCAGCTCCCTTGACAGGGTGTACAATGAGCAGTTCTTC. Translation gives CASSLDRVYNEQFF.

The chain is built from TRBV5-4 and TRBJ2-1; TRBD2 agrees at 13 bases. The germline V gene has CDR1 SGHNT and CDR2 YYREEE (reference sequence). V lost 3 bases to trimming and J lost 7 bases; unmatched junction nucleotides: 7. The CDR3 is 16 residues long. CDR3 residues: CASSSPGLAGENEQFF. CDR3 DNA sequence: TGTGCCAGCAGCTCGCCCGGACTAGCGGGAGAAAATGAGCAGTTCTTC.

The CDR3 protein is CASSPQGFRSYNEQFF. The CDR3, as DNA: TGTGCCAGCAGTCCCCAGGGGTTCAGGTCCTACAATGAGCAGTTCTTC. The chain recombines TRBV28 with TRBJ2-1; possibly TRBD1 for D (6 bases). The V end was cut by 5 bases, the J end by 1 base, with 15 bases between. Germline-derived CDR1 and CDR2 are MDHEN and SYDVKM. The CDR3 runs to 16 residues.

This clone was detected only once. The V and J genes are TRBV2 and TRBJ2-5, with 10 bases aligning to TRBD2. The CDR3 is 17 residues long. The trim removed 5 bases at V and 4 bases at J, leaving 13 bases unmatched. Germline V gene lookup returns CDR1 SNHLY and CDR2 FYNNEI. DNA of the CDR3: TGTGCCAGCAGTTCATTTCTAGCGGGGGCTCAGGGAGAGACCCAGTACTTC. As protein: CASSSFLAGAQGETQYF.

This clone was recorded only once. The rearrangement uses TRBV27 and TRBJ2-7; no definite D call. Trimming shortened V by 3 bases and J by 5 bases, and 14 bases separated the two germline ends. Germline assignment: CDR1 MNHEY and CDR2 SMNVEV (reference sequence). This CDR3 is 14 amino acids long. The CDR3 bases are TGTGCCAGCAGTTTCAGGAATTTCCTCAACGAGCAGTACTTC. Its translation is CASSFRNFLNEQYF.

The CDR3 protein is CASSSGGVSKNIQYF. CDR3 in DNA: TGTGCCAGCAGTAGCGGGGGGGTCTCCAAAAACATTCAGTACTTC. The V gene is TRBV6-4, the J gene TRBJ2-4, with TRBD2 matching 10 bases. This CDR3 is built from 15 residues. Germline V gene data show CDR1 as MRHNA and CDR2 as SNTAGT. V trimming: 5 bases; J trimming: 2 bases; junction bases outside the gene matches: 3.

This chain links TRBV7-9 with TRBJ2-2; perhaps TRBD2 as D (5 bases). Germline CDR1 and CDR2: SEHNR and FQNEAQ (reference sequence). The CDR3 covers 14 residues. V was trimmed by 5 bases and J by 2 bases, leaving 9 bases between them. The CDR3 loop is CASSPGLNTGELFF. The CDR3 bases are TGTGCCAGCAGCCCCGGACTTAACACCGGGGAGCTGTTTTTT.

V usage is TRBV9 and J usage is TRBJ2-4; D uncertain. CDR1 SGDLS and CDR2 YYNGEE come from the germline V gene. V gave up 3 bases and J gave up 2 bases, with 12 bases separating them. The CDR3 is 15 amino acids. CDR3 sequence reads: CASSATSVPKNIQYF. DNA of the CDR3: TGTGCCAGCAGCGCCACTTCGGTACCCAAAAACATTCAGTACTTC.

The rearrangement joins TRBV7-8 to TRBJ2-7; weak D call: TRBD2 (6 bases). CDR1 and CDR2 from the germline V gene are SGHVS and FQNEAQ. The V end lost 6 bases, the J end lost 2 bases, and 17 bases lay between the germline ends. The CDR3 length is 15 residues. CDR3 sequence reads: CASRPTVAAPYEQYF. The CDR3 bases are TGTGCCAGCAGGCCGACTGTAGCGGCTCCCTACGAGCAGTACTTC.

This clone was counted once. J is TRBJ2-3 and V is TRBV7-2; perhaps TRBD2 as D (5 bases). Germline V gene sequence: CDR1 SGHTA, CDR2 FQGNSA. This CDR3 comprises 14 residues. Trimming cost V 3 bases and J 6 bases, with 13 bases left between them. DNA for the CDR3: TGTGCCAGCAGCTTCCCGACGGGCGGGGATACGCAGTATTTT. Protein: CASSFPTGGDTQYF.

The chain employs TRBV7-9 and TRBJ2-1; 13 nucleotides match TRBD2. This CDR3 contains 15 residues. Trimming took 4 bases from V and 4 from J; bases not matched to a gene: 1. CDR1 and CDR2 (germline): SEHNR, FQNEAQ (reference sequence). The CDR3, as DNA: TGTGCCAGCAGCTGGACTAGCGGGAGTTACAATGAGCAGTTCTTC. Protein sequence: CASSWTSGSYNEQFF.

The V and J genes are TRBV29-1 and TRBJ1-1; 7 positions agree with TRBD1. The germline gives CDR1 SQVTM, CDR2 ANQGSEA. V shed 6 bases, J shed 4 bases, and the junction held 8 bases outside the gene matches. CDR3 length equals 13 residues. CDR3 nucleotides: TGCAGCGTCTTGACAGGGTCAGGCACTGAAGCTTTCTTT. Protein product: CSVLTGSGTEAFF.

The chain links TRBV28 to TRBJ1-2; TRBD1 agrees at 7 bases. The V and J ends lost 7 bases and 6 bases, in that order; junction bases with no gene match: 17. The CDR3 has 16 amino acids. Germline V gene data show CDR1 as MDHEN and CDR2 as SYDVKM. CDR3 protein: CASTDYRTGPGDGYTF. The CDR3 DNA sequence: TGTGCCAGCACCGATTACCGGACAGGCCCGGGGGATGGCTACACCTTC.

This chain uses TRBV4-1 with TRBJ1-2; D might be TRBD1 (5 bases). V shed 0 bases and J shed 3 bases, with 8 bases lying between them. Germline loops: CDR1 MGHRA, CDR2 YSYEKL. This CDR3 contains 14 residues. CDR3 DNA: TGCGCCAGCAGCCAAGATCAAGGGGACTATGGCTACACCTTC. Protein product: CASSQDQGDYGYTF.

The chain is built from TRBV28 and TRBJ1-1, with a tentative D call TRBD1 (5 bases). Germline V CDR1 and CDR2: MDHEN, SYDVKM. CDR3 length: 17 residues. Trimming pared 5 bases from V and 2 bases from J, leaving 21 bases between. This CDR3 reads CASSNTRTGGHNTEAFF. CDR3 DNA sequence: TGTGCCAGCAGTAACACCCGAACGGGAGGACATAACACTGAAGCTTTCTTT.

J is TRBJ2-7 and V is TRBV21-1; the D call TRBD2 from the table was never checked on the DNA. TRBV21-1 is shown as a pseudogene. The CDR3 has 16 amino acids. Here the CDR3 reads CASSPPAAAGGYEQYF. For the CDR3, the DNA is TGTGCCAGCAGCCCTCCCGCCGCAGCGGGAGGCTACGAGCAGTACTTC.

J is TRBJ2-5 and V is TRBV27, with D uncertain. Germline V gene data show CDR1 as MNHEY and CDR2 as SMNVEV (reference sequence). This CDR3 is built from 10 residues. Trimming removed 4 bases at V and 7 bases at J, with 4 bases between. DNA of the CDR3: TGTGCCAGCAGTTCAGGGACCCAGTACTTC. Translation gives CASSSGTQYF.

The V and J genes are TRBV28 and TRBJ1-4, with 7 bases aligning to TRBD1. V lost 6 bases and J lost 7; bases outside the gene matches: 8. There are 14 residues in the CDR3. The germline V gene has CDR1 MDHEN and CDR2 SYDVKM. The CDR3, as DNA: TGTGCCAGCAGGGCACAGGGGTCATTTGAAAAACTGTTTTTT. Translating it yields CASRAQGSFEKLFF.

The rearrangement links TRBV5-1 to TRBJ1-3; D not resolved. CDR3 length equals 14 residues. V lost 2 bases and J 0 bases, leaving 6 bases between the germline ends. CDR1 SGHRS and CDR2 YFSETQ come from the germline V gene. As DNA, the CDR3 is TGCGCCAGCAGCTTAACAGACTCTGGAAACACCATATATTTT. Protein: CASSLTDSGNTIYF.

The chain links TRBV2 to TRBJ2-2, with 11 bases identical to TRBD2. The CDR3 contains 14 residues. J lost 4 bases, V lost 11 bases, and 6 bases had no gene match. Germline CDR1 and CDR2: SNHLY and FYNNEI. The CDR3 region has the DNA TGTGCCGTCAGACTAGCGGGAATCACCGGGGAGCTGTTTTTT. Encoded protein: CAVRLAGITGELFF.

The V and J genes are TRBV13 and TRBJ2-1, with D maybe TRBD2 (6 bases). The V and J ends lost 7 bases and 1 base respectively, with 8 bases between them. Germline CDR1 is PRHDT and CDR2 is FYEKMQ (reference sequence). This CDR3 has 13 amino acids. The CDR3 protein is CASTRESYNEQFF. DNA for the CDR3: TGTGCCAGCACACGGGAGTCCTACAATGAGCAGTTCTTC. Based on the CDR3 plus reference TRBV13 and TRBJ2-1, the full variable domain is AAGVIQSPRHLIKEKRETATLKCYPIPRHDTVYWYQQGPGQDPQFLISFYEKMQSDKGSIPDRFSAQQFSDYHSELNMSSLELGDSALYFCASTRESYNEQFFGPGTRLTVL.